This TCR beta chain appears in the sequencing data of a study of post-analysis software for immune sequencing data. Study details: Relapsing-remitting, secondary progressive and progressive-relapsing multiple sclerosis courses were included. Study-wide findings and caveats: In patients, TRBV5-6, TRBV5-1 and TRBV20-1 belonged to five TRBV segments found more frequently than in controls.

cDNA libraries for TCR beta contained unique molecular identifiers. Each CDR3 protein gets one entry after TCRdb re-called the PCR reads with MiXCR. The data contain approximately 460,000 distinct CDR3 sequences, under 55% of them singletons. The CDR3 extends over 16 amino acids. The germline gives CDR1 MNHEY, CDR2 SVGEGT. The germline V and J ends were trimmed by 6 bases and 3 bases, with 18 bases remaining between them. As concerns this clonotype: Its antigen is unidentified.

The sample was blood. This receptor was obtained from a girl aged 10 to 17 with multiple sclerosis. The V gene is TRBV6-2 or TRBV6-3, the J gene TRBJ2-1, with D perhaps TRBD1 (5 bases). The CDR3 DNA reads TGTGCCAGCAGGCCCGGACAAGGAAGGATCTACAATGAGCAGTTCTTC. Its translation: CASRPGQGRIYNEQFF.